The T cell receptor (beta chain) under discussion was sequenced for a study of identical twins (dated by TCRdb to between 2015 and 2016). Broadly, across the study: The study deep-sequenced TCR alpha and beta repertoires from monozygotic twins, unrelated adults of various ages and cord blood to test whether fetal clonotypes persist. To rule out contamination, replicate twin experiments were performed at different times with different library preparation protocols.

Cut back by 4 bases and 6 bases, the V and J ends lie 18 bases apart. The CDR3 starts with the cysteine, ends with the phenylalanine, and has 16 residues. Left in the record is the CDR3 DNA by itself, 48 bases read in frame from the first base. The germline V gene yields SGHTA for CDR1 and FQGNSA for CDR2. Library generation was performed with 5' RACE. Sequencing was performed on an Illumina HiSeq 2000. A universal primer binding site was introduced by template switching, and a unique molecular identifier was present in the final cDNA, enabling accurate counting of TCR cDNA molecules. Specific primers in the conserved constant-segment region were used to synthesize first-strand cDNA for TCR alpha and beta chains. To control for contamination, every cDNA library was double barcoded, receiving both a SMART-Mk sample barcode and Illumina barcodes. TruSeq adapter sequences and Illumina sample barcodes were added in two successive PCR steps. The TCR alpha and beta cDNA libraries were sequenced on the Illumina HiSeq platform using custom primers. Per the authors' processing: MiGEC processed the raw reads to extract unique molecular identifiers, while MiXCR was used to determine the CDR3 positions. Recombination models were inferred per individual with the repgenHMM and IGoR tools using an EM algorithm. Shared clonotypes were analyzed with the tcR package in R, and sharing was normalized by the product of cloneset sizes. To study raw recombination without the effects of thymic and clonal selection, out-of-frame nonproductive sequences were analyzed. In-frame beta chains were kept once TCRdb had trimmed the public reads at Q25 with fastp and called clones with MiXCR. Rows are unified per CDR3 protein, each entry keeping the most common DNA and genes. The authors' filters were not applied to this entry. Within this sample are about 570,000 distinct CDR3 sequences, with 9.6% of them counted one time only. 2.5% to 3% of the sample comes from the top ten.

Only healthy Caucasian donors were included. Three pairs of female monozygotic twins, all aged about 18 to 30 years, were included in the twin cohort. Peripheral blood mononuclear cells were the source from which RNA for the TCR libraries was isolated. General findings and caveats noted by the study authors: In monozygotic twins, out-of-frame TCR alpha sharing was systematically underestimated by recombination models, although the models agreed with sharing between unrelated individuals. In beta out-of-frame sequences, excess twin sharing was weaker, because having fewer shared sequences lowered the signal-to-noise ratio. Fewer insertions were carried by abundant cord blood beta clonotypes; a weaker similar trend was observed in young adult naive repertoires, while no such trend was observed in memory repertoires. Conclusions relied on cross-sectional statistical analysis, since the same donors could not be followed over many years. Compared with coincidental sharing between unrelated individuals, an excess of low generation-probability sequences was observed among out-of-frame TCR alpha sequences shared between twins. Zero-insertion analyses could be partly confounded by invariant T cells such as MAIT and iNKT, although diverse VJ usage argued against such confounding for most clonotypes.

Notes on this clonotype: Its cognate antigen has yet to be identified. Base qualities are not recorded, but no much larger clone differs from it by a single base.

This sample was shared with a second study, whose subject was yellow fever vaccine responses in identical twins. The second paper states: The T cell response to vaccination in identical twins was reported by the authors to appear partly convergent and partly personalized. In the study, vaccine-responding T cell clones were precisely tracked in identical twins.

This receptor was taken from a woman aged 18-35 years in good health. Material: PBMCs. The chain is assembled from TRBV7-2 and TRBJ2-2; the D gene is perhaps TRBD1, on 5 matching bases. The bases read TGTGCCAGCAGCTACCGACCAGGCAGGGCGGCCGGGGAGCTGTTTTTT. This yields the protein CASSYRPGRAAGELFF.